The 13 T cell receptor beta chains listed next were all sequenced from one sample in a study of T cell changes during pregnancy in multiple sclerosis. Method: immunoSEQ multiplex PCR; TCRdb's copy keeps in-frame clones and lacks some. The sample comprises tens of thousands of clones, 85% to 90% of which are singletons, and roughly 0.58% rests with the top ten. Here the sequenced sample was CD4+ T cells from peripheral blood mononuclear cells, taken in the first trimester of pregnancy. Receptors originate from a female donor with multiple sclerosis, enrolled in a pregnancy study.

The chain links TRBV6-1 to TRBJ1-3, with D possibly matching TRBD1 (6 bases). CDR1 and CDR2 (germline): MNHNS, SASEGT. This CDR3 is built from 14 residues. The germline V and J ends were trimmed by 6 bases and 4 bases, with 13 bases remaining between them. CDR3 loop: CASRADSPGNTIYF. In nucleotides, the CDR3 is TGTGCCAGCAGGGCGGACAGCCCAGGAAACACCATATATTTT.

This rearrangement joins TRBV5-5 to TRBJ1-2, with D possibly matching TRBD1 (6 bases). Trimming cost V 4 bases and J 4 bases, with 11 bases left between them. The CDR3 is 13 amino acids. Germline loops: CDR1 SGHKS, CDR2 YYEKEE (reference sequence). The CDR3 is CASSQQGTYGYTF. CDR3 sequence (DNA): TGTGCCAGCAGCCAACAGGGTACCTATGGCTACACCTTC.

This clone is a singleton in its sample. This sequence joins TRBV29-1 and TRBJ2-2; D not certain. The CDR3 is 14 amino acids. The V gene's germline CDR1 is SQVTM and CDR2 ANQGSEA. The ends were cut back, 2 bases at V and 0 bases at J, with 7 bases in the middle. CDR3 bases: TGCAGCGTTGAATGGCACACGAACACCGGGGAGCTGTTTTTT. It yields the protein CSVEWHTNTGELFF.

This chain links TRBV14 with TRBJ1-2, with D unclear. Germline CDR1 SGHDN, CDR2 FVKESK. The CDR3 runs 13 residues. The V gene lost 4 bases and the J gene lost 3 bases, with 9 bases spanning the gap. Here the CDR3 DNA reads TGTGCCAGCAGCCCTGCTCGGGACTATGGCTACACCTTC. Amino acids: CASSPARDYGYTF. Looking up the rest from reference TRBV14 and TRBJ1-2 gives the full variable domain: EAGVTQFPSHSVIEKGQTVTLRCDPISGHDNLYWYRRVMGKEIKFLLHFVKESKQDESGMPNNRFLAERTGGTYSTLKVQPAELEDSGVYFCASSPARDYGYTFGSGTRLTVV.

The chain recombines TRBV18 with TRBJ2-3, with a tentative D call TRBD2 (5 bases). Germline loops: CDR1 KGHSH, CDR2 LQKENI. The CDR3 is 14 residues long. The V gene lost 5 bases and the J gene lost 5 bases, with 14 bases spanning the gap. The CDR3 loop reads CASSINVGRDTQYF. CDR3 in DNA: TGTGCCAGCTCAATAAACGTGGGGAGAGATACGCAGTATTTT.

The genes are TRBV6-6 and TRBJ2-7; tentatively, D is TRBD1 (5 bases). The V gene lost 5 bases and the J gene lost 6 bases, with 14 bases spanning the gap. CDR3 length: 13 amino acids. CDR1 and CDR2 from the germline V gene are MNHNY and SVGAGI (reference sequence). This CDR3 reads CASSPDTLSEQYF. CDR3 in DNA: TGTGCCAGCAGTCCGGACACCCTCTCCGAGCAGTACTTC.

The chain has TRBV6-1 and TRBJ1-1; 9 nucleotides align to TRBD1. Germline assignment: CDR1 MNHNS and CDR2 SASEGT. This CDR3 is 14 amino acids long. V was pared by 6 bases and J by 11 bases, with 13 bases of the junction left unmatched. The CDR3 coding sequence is TGTGCCAGCAGCCAACAGGGGGCTGGGGCTCTGGCTTTCTTT. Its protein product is CASSQQGAGALAFF.

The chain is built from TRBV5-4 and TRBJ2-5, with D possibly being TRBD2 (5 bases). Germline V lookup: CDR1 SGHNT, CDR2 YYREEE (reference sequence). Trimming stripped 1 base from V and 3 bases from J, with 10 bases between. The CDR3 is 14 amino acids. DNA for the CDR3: TGTGCCAGCAGCTTGCCACGGGGAGAAGAGACCCAGTACTTC. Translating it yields CASSLPRGEETQYF.

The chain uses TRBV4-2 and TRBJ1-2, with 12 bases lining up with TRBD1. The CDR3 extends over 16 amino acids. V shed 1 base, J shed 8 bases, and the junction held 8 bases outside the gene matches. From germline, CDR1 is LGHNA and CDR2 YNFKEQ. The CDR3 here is CASSQVRGDRGLGYTF. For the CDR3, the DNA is TGTGCCAGCAGCCAAGTAAGGGGGGACAGGGGGCTCGGCTACACCTTC.

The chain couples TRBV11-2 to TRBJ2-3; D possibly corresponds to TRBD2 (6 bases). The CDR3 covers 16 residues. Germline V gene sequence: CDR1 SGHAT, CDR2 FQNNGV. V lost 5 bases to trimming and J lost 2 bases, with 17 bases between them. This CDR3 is CASSLLTRSYTDTQYF. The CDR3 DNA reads TGTGCCAGCAGCCTCCTGACTAGGAGTTACACAGATACGCAGTATTTT.

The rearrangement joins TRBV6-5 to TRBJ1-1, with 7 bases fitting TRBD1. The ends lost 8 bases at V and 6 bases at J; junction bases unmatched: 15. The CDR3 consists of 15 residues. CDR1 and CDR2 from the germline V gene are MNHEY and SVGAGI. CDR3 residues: CASRPRGPSIPEAFF. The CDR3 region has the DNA TGTGCCAGCCGCCCGAGGGGGCCGTCGATCCCTGAAGCTTTCTTT.

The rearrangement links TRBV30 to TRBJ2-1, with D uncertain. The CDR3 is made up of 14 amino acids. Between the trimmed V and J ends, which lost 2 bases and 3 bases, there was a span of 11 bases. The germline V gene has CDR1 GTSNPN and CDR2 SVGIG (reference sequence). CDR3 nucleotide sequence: TGTGCCTGGAGTTTAAGCGAGTTCTACAATGAGCAGTTCTTC. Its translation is CAWSLSEFYNEQFF.

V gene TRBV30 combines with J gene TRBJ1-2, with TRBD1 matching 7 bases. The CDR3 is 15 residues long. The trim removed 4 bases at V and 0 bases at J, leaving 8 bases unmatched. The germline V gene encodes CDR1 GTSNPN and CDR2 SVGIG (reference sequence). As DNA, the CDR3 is TGTGCCTGGAACCGGGACAGAATAGCTAACTATGGCTACACCTTC. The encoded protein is CAWNRDRIANYGYTF.